This TCR beta chain was identified during a study of cytomegalovirus exposure and HLA in healthy donors. Regarding donors, all were healthy bone marrow donors. Points from the study as a whole: Sequencing probably produced one cluster of sequence variants that were highly shared.

As concerns this clone: Its antigen is undetermined.

Vbeta (60) and Jbeta (13) primers were used in the PCR. Sequenced by immunoSEQ multiplex PCR; TCRdb stores in-frame clones only, minus some. In the table there are around 38,000 clones, 55% to 75% of which are singletons. Germline V CDR1 and CDR2: SNHLY, FYNNEI. Trimming took off 6 bases at V and 0 bases at J, with 12 bases between the two ends. This CDR3 is 15 amino acids long. Sequenced material: PBMCs. The receptor's source is a man in his fifties or sixties in good health and CMV-seropositive. This chain joins TRBV2 and TRBJ1-3, with D perhaps matching TRBD1 (6 bases). CDR3 coding DNA: TGTGCCAGCAGGTCCGGGACAAACTCTGGAAACACCATATATTTT. This encodes CASRSGTNSGNTIYF.